This is a list of T cell receptor beta chains from one sample in a study of cytomegalovirus exposure and HLA in healthy donors. Assay: immunoSEQ multiplex PCR; the TCRdb copy retains only in-frame clones and omits some. The sample includes 59,000 or so clones, 89% of them seen just once. Sequencing input: PBMCs. Receptors originate from a young woman in good health and CMV-seronegative. CDR3s include the opening cysteine and the closing phenylalanine or tryptophan. D genes are given only for firm matches. Size is stated for part of the rows, as once, few or many counts, or as a class when the clone is expanded.

v_gene: TRBV27; j_gene: TRBJ2-2; d_gene: .; abundance: .; len: 14; CDR3aa: CASSPRGGTGELFF; CDR3nt: TGTGCCAGCAGCCCAAGGGGGGGGACCGGGGAGCTGTTTTTT
v_gene: TRBV2; j_gene: TRBJ1-5; d_gene: TRBD1; abundance: .; len: 14; CDR3aa: CASRGTDSNQPQHF; CDR3nt: TGTGCCAGCAGAGGGACAGATAGCAATCAGCCCCAGCATTTT
v_gene: TRBV25-1; j_gene: TRBJ1-2; d_gene: .; abundance: .; len: 15; CDR3aa: CASSRRSPSSGGYTF; CDR3nt: TGTGCCAGCAGTCGGCGGAGTCCCAGCTCCGGGGGCTACACCTTC
v_gene: TRBV7-8; j_gene: TRBJ2-3; d_gene: TRBD1; abundance: .; len: 16; CDR3aa: CASSIGQGLSTDTQYF; CDR3nt: TGTGCCAGCAGCATCGGACAGGGGCTTAGCACAGATACGCAGTATTTT
v_gene: TRBV6-1; j_gene: TRBJ2-6; d_gene: TRBD1; abundance: .; len: 19; CDR3aa: CASSAWRGTGSGGANVLTF; CDR3nt: TGTGCCAGCAGTGCCTGGAGGGGGACAGGGAGCGGTGGGGCCAACGTCCTGACTTTC
v_gene: TRBV29-1; j_gene: TRBJ2-7; d_gene: TRBD2; abundance: few; len: 14; CDR3aa: CSVQPGLGLHEQYF; CDR3nt: TGCAGCGTACAACCGGGACTAGGTCTTCACGAGCAGTACTTC
v_gene: TRBV5-1; j_gene: TRBJ1-4; d_gene: .; abundance: .; len: 15; CDR3aa: CASSVGGTTNEKLFF; CDR3nt: TGCGCCAGCAGTGTGGGGGGGACAACTAATGAAAAACTGTTTTTT
v_gene: TRBV7-3; j_gene: TRBJ1-1; d_gene: .; abundance: .; len: 13; CDR3aa: CASSLTGRTEAFF; CDR3nt: TGTGCCAGCAGCTTAACAGGGAGGACTGAAGCTTTCTTT
v_gene: TRBV5-1; j_gene: TRBJ2-3; d_gene: .; abundance: .; len: 16; CDR3aa: CASSLGTGAVTDTQYF; CDR3nt: TGCGCCAGCAGCTTGGGAACGGGAGCGGTCACAGATACGCAGTATTTT
v_gene: TRBV30; j_gene: TRBJ1-4; d_gene: TRBD1; abundance: .; len: 12; CDR3aa: CASGGVNEKLFF; CDR3nt: TGTGCCTCAGGGGGAGTTAATGAAAAACTGTTTTTT
v_gene: TRBV10-3; j_gene: TRBJ1-6; d_gene: .; abundance: .; len: 14; CDR3aa: CAITPGGGHSPLHF; CDR3nt: TGTGCCATCACCCCGGGGGGCGGACATTCACCCCTCCACTTT
v_gene: TRBV18; j_gene: TRBJ2-5; d_gene: TRBD1; abundance: .; len: 13; CDR3aa: CASLGTGLETQYF; CDR3nt: TGTGCCAGCTTGGGGACAGGATTAGAGACCCAGTACTTC
v_gene: TRBV27; j_gene: TRBJ2-3; d_gene: .; abundance: .; len: 11; CDR3aa: CASIVADTQYF; CDR3nt: TGTGCCAGCATAGTCGCAGATACGCAGTATTTT
v_gene: TRBV19; j_gene: TRBJ2-7; d_gene: .; abundance: .; len: 14; CDR3aa: CASSIGGMPYEQYF; CDR3nt: TGTGCCAGTAGTATCGGGGGTATGCCCTACGAGCAGTACTTC
v_gene: TRBV4-1; j_gene: TRBJ2-1; d_gene: TRBD2; abundance: .; len: 16; CDR3aa: CASSQVGTSEINEQFF; CDR3nt: TGCGCCAGCAGCCAAGTAGGAACTAGCGAGATAAATGAGCAGTTCTTC
v_gene: TRBV11-3; j_gene: TRBJ2-1; d_gene: .; abundance: .; len: 13; CDR3aa: CASSLSSNNEQFF; CDR3nt: TGTGCCAGCAGCTTAAGTTCTAACAATGAGCAGTTCTTC
v_gene: TRBV10-3; j_gene: TRBJ2-7; d_gene: TRBD1; abundance: .; len: 14; CDR3aa: CAIRSGQGDYEQYF; CDR3nt: TGTGCCATCAGGTCGGGACAGGGGGACTACGAGCAGTACTTC
v_gene: TRBV29-1; j_gene: TRBJ2-7; d_gene: TRBD2; abundance: .; len: 13; CDR3aa: CSAGRGLSYEQYF; CDR3nt: TGCAGCGCCGGTAGGGGACTATCCTACGAGCAGTACTTC
v_gene: TRBV7-8; j_gene: TRBJ1-2; d_gene: TRBD1; abundance: .; len: 15; CDR3aa: CASSLRTGSNYGYTF; CDR3nt: TGTGCCAGCAGCTTAAGGACAGGGTCGAACTATGGCTACACCTTC
v_gene: TRBV10-2; j_gene: TRBJ1-6; d_gene: TRBD1; abundance: .; len: 13; CDR3aa: CATTTGGMSPLHF; CDR3nt: TGCGCCACCACGACAGGGGGAATGTCACCCCTCCACTTT
v_gene: TRBV27; j_gene: TRBJ1-4; d_gene: TRBD1; abundance: .; len: 13; CDR3aa: CASSNRGDEKLFF; CDR3nt: TGTGCCAGCAGTAACAGGGGAGACGAAAAACTGTTTTTT
v_gene: TRBV18; j_gene: TRBJ1-1; d_gene: .; abundance: .; len: 14; CDR3aa: CASSPGGAYTEAFF; CDR3nt: TGTGCCAGCTCACCGGGGGGGGCATACACTGAAGCTTTCTTT
v_gene: TRBV12-5; j_gene: TRBJ1-1; d_gene: .; abundance: .; len: 13; CDR3aa: CASWDTQNTEAFF; CDR3nt: TGTGCTAGTTGGGACACCCAGAACACTGAAGCTTTCTTT
v_gene: TRBV7-2; j_gene: TRBJ2-2; d_gene: TRBD2; abundance: .; len: 16; CDR3aa: CASSFSGRLGTGELFF; CDR3nt: TGTGCCAGCAGCTTCTCCGGGAGGTTGGGCACCGGGGAGCTGTTTTTT
v_gene: TRBV15; j_gene: TRBJ2-5; d_gene: .; abundance: once; len: 19; CDR3aa: CATSRDLSLRGAIGETQYF; CDR3nt: TGTGCCACCAGCAGGGACCTCTCCTTACGGGGGGCGATCGGAGAGACCCAGTACTTC
v_gene: TRBV11-1; j_gene: TRBJ2-7; d_gene: TRBD1; abundance: .; len: 14; CDR3aa: CASSLYRGPYEQYF; CDR3nt: TGTGCCAGCAGCTTATACAGGGGCCCCTACGAGCAGTACTTC
v_gene: TRBV7-2; j_gene: TRBJ2-4; d_gene: .; abundance: .; len: 15; CDR3aa: CASSSLRAGKNIQYF; CDR3nt: TGTGCCAGCAGCTCGTTACGGGCGGGCAAAAACATTCAGTACTTC
v_gene: TRBV30; j_gene: TRBJ2-5; d_gene: TRBD2; abundance: .; len: 17; CDR3aa: CAWSVGVNLAGQETQYF; CDR3nt: TGTGCCTGGAGTGTCGGGGTGAATTTAGCGGGACAAGAGACCCAGTACTTC
v_gene: TRBV6-5; j_gene: TRBJ2-1; d_gene: .; abundance: .; len: 15; CDR3aa: CASSYSPTSYNEQFF; CDR3nt: TGTGCCAGCAGTTACTCCCCGACTAGCTACAATGAGCAGTTCTTC
v_gene: TRBV6-1; j_gene: TRBJ1-2; d_gene: TRBD1; abundance: .; len: 14; CDR3aa: CASSEGGTAPHYTF; CDR3nt: TGTGCCAGCAGCGAAGGCGGGACAGCTCCCCACTACACCTTC
v_gene: TRBV30; j_gene: TRBJ2-2; d_gene: .; abundance: .; len: 14; CDR3aa: CAWSPQRTTGELFF; CDR3nt: TGTGCCTGGAGCCCCCAGCGGACTACCGGGGAGCTGTTTTTT
v_gene: TRBV6-5; j_gene: TRBJ2-7; d_gene: TRBD2; abundance: .; len: 15; CDR3aa: CASRQEGGGTYEQYF; CDR3nt: TGTGCCAGCAGACAGGAGGGCGGGGGGACCTACGAGCAGTACTTC
v_gene: TRBV27; j_gene: TRBJ2-7; d_gene: .; abundance: .; len: 14; CDR3aa: CASSLSRGAYEQYF; CDR3nt: TGTGCCAGCAGTTTATCACGGGGAGCCTACGAGCAGTACTTC
v_gene: TRBV6-6; j_gene: TRBJ2-7; d_gene: .; abundance: .; len: 12; CDR3aa: CASSYSRVGQYF; CDR3nt: TGTGCCAGCAGTTACTCCCGAGTTGGGCAGTACTTC
v_gene: TRBV27; j_gene: TRBJ2-3; d_gene: TRBD2; abundance: .; len: 14; CDR3aa: CASSRAGGTDTQYF; CDR3nt: TGTGCCAGCAGCAGGGCGGGAGGGACAGATACGCAGTATTTT
v_gene: TRBV4-1; j_gene: TRBJ1-1; d_gene: .; abundance: .; len: 13; CDR3aa: CASSQGGSTEAFF; CDR3nt: TGCGCCAGCAGCCAAGGCGGGAGCACTGAAGCTTTCTTT
v_gene: TRBV28; j_gene: TRBJ1-5; d_gene: TRBD1; abundance: .; len: 16; CDR3aa: CASSLFGTGGDQPQHF; CDR3nt: TGTGCCAGCAGTTTATTCGGGACAGGCGGGGATCAGCCCCAGCATTTT
v_gene: TRBV30; j_gene: TRBJ1-1; d_gene: .; abundance: .; len: 12; CDR3aa: CAWSVQQSEAFF; CDR3nt: TGTGCCTGGAGTGTACAGCAGTCTGAAGCTTTCTTT
v_gene: TRBV7-9; j_gene: TRBJ2-3; d_gene: .; abundance: .; len: 15; CDR3aa: CASSIEGGMSDTQYF; CDR3nt: TGTGCCAGCAGCATCGAGGGGGGGATGTCAGATACGCAGTATTTT
v_gene: TRBV2; j_gene: TRBJ1-1; d_gene: TRBD1; abundance: .; len: 17; CDR3aa: CASSVPGTGRPNTEAFF; CDR3nt: TGTGCCAGCAGTGTCCCCGGGACAGGGAGGCCGAACACTGAAGCTTTCTTT
v_gene: TRBV18; j_gene: TRBJ2-7; d_gene: .; abundance: few; len: 15; CDR3aa: CASSQTHGLGGEQYF; CDR3nt: TGTGCCAGCTCACAAACACACGGACTAGGGGGCGAGCAGTACTTC
v_gene: TRBV10-3; j_gene: TRBJ2-3; d_gene: .; abundance: .; len: 15; CDR3aa: CAISASASYADTQYF; CDR3nt: TGTGCCATCAGTGCAAGTGCTAGCTATGCAGATACGCAGTATTTT
v_gene: TRBV13; j_gene: TRBJ2-1; d_gene: TRBD2; abundance: few; len: 17; CDR3aa: CASSFLLATSSYNEQFF; CDR3nt: TGTGCCAGCAGCTTTCTACTAGCGACGAGCTCCTACAATGAGCAGTTCTTC
v_gene: TRBV28; j_gene: TRBJ2-5; d_gene: .; abundance: .; len: 15; CDR3aa: CASSPNVLRSETQYF; CDR3nt: TGTGCCAGCAGCCCTAACGTCTTAAGATCGGAGACCCAGTACTTC
v_gene: TRBV15; j_gene: TRBJ2-4; d_gene: .; abundance: .; len: 17; CDR3aa: CATSRDLAGGAKNIQYF; CDR3nt: TGTGCCACCAGCAGAGATCTGGCAGGGGGGGCCAAAAACATTCAGTACTTC
v_gene: TRBV19; j_gene: TRBJ2-1; d_gene: .; abundance: once; len: 12; CDR3aa: CASMRRDGEQFF; CDR3nt: TGTGCCAGTATGCGGCGGGACGGAGAGCAGTTCTTC
v_gene: TRBV29-1; j_gene: TRBJ2-7; d_gene: .; abundance: .; len: 12; CDR3aa: CSADGIGNEQYF; CDR3nt: TGCAGCGCCGACGGGATTGGGAACGAGCAGTACTTC
v_gene: TRBV7-2; j_gene: TRBJ1-5; d_gene: .; abundance: .; len: 13; CDR3aa: CASSSSSNQPQHF; CDR3nt: TGTGCCAGCAGCTCCTCCTCTAATCAGCCCCAGCATTTT
v_gene: TRBV2; j_gene: TRBJ2-1; d_gene: .; abundance: .; len: 13; CDR3aa: CATSPSSYNEQFF; CDR3nt: TGTGCCACTAGCCCTAGCTCCTACAATGAGCAGTTCTTC
v_gene: TRBV9; j_gene: TRBJ2-2; d_gene: .; abundance: .; len: 13; CDR3aa: CASSVGGIGELFF; CDR3nt: TGTGCCAGCAGCGTAGGGGGCATCGGGGAGCTGTTTTTT
v_gene: TRBV2; j_gene: TRBJ2-7; d_gene: TRBD1; abundance: .; len: 15; CDR3aa: CASSVGQGATYEQYF; CDR3nt: TGTGCCAGCAGCGTGGGACAGGGGGCGACCTACGAGCAGTACTTC
v_gene: TRBV11-2; j_gene: TRBJ2-5; d_gene: .; abundance: .; len: 14; CDR3aa: CASSLVVGGETQYF; CDR3nt: TGTGCCAGCAGCTTAGTTGTGGGAGGCGAGACCCAGTACTTC
v_gene: TRBV11-2; j_gene: TRBJ1-6; d_gene: .; abundance: .; len: 14; CDR3aa: CASSLAQNNSPLHF; CDR3nt: TGTGCCAGCAGCTTAGCCCAGAACAATTCACCCCTCCACTTT
v_gene: TRBV5-1; j_gene: TRBJ1-3; d_gene: .; abundance: .; len: 16; CDR3aa: CASSLGRSSSGNTIYF; CDR3nt: TGCGCCAGCAGCTTGGGACGGAGCAGCTCTGGAAACACCATATATTTT
v_gene: TRBV6-1; j_gene: TRBJ1-2; d_gene: .; abundance: .; len: 13; CDR3aa: CASSEVGSGGYTF; CDR3nt: TGTGCCAGCAGTGAAGTGGGATCGGGGGGCTACACCTTC